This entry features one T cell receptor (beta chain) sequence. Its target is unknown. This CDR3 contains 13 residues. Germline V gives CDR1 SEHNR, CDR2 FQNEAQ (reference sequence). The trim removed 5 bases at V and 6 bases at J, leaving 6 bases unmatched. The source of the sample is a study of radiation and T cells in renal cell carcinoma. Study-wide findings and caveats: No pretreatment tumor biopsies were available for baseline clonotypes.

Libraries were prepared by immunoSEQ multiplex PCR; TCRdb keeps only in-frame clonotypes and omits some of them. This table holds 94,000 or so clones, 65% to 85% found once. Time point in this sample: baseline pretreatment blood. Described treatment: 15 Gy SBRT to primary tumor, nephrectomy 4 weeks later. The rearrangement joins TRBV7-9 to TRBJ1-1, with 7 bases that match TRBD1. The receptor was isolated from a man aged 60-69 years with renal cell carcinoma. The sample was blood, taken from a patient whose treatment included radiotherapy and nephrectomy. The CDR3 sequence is CASSQAGGAEAFF. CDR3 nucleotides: TGTGCCAGCAGCCAAGCAGGGGGGGCTGAAGCTTTCTTT.